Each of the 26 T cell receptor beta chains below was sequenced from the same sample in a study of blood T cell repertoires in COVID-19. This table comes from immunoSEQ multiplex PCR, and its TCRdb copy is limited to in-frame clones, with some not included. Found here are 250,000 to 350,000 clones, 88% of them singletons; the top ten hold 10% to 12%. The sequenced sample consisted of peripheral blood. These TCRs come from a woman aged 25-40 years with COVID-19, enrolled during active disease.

CDR3 in amino acids: CASSIEEGSYEQYF. The DNA of the CDR3 is TGTGCCAGCAGCATCGAGGAGGGGAGCTACGAGCAGTACTTC. This chain links TRBV3-1 (or the pseudogene TRBV3-2) with TRBJ2-7; possibly TRBD2 for D (6 bases). Germline V lookup: CDR1 LGHDT, CDR2 YNNKEL (reference sequence). V lost 5 bases to trimming and J lost 3 bases, with 14 bases between them. This CDR3 spans 14 amino acids.

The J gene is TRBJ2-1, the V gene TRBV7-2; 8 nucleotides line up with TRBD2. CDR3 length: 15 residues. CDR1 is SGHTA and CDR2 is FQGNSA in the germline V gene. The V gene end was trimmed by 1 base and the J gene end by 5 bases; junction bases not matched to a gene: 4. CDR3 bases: TGTGCCAGCAGCTTAGGACTAGCGAGCAACAATGAGCAGTTCTTC. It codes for CASSLGLASNNEQFF.

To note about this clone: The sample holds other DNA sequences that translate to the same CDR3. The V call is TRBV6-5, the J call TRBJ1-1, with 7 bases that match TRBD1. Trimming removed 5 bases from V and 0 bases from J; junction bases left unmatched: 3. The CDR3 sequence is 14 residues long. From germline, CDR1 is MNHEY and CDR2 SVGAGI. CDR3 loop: CASSRDRVNTEAFF. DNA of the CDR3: TGTGCCAGCAGTAGGGACAGAGTGAACACTGAAGCTTTCTTT.

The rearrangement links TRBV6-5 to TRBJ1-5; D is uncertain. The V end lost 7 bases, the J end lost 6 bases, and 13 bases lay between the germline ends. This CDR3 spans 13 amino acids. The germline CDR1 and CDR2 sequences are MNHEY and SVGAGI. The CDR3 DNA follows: TGTGCCAGCACCTTGGACTTAAGTCAGCCCCAGCATTTT. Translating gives CASTLDLSQPQHF.

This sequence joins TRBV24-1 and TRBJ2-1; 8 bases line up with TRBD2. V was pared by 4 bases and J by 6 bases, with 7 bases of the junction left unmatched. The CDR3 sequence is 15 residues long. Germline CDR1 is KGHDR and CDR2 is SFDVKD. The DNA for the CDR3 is TGTGCCACCAGTGACCCAGGACTAGCCAGCAATGAGCAGTTCTTC. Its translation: CATSDPGLASNEQFF.

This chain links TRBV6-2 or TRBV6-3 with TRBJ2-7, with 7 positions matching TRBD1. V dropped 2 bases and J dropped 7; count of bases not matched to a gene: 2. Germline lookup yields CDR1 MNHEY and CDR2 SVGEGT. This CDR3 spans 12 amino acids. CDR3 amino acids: CASSYGTAEQYF. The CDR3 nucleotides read TGTGCCAGCAGTTACGGGACAGCTGAGCAGTACTTC.

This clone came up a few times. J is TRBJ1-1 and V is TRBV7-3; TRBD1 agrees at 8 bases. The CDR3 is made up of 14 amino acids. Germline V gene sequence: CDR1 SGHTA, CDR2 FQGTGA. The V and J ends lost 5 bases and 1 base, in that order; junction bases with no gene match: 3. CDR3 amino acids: CASSLGQANTEAFF. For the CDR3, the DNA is TGTGCCAGCAGCCTGGGACAGGCGAACACTGAAGCTTTCTTT.

CDR3 nucleotides: TGTGCCAGCAGTTCCCTTCGTGGGGAGCTGTTTTTT. Protein product: CASSSLRGELFF. The chain uses TRBV6-5 and TRBJ2-2; D gene uncertain. Germline lookup yields CDR1 MNHEY and CDR2 SVGAGI. The V end lost 4 bases, the J end lost 8 bases, and 8 bases lay between the germline ends. The CDR3 length is 12 residues.

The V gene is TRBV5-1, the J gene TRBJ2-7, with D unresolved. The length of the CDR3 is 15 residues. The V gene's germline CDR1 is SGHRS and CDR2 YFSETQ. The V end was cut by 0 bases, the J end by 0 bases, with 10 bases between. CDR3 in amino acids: CASSLGLPFSYEQYF. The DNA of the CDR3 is TGCGCCAGCAGCTTGGGTCTACCTTTCTCCTACGAGCAGTACTTC.

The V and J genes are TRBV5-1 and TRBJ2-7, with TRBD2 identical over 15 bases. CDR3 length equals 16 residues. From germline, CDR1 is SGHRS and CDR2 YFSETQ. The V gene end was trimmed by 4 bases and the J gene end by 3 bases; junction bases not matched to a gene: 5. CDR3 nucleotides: TGCGCCAGCAGCCCCTCGGGACTAGCGGGGGGCTACGAGCAGTACTTC. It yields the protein CASSPSGLAGGYEQYF.

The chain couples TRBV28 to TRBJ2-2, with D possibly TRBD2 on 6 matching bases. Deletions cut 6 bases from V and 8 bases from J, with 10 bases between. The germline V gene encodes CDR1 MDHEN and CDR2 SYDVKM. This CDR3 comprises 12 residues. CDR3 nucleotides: TGTGCCAGCAGACCTGGGACTGGGGAGCTGTTTTTT. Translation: CASRPGTGELFF.

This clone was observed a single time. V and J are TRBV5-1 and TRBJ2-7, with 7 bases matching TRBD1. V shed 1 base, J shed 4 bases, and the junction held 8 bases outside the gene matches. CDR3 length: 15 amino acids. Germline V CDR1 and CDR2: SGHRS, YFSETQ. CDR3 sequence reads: CASSLQQGLIYEQYF. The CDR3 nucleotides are TGCGCCAGCAGCTTGCAACAGGGGCTAATTTACGAGCAGTACTTC.

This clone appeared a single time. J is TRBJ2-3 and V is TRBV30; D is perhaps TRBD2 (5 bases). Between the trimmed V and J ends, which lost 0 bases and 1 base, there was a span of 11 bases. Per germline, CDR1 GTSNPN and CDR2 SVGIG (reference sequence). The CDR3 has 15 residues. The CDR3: CAWSVTLAGTDTQYF. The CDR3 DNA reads TGTGCCTGGAGTGTTACGCTAGCCGGCACAGATACGCAGTATTTT.

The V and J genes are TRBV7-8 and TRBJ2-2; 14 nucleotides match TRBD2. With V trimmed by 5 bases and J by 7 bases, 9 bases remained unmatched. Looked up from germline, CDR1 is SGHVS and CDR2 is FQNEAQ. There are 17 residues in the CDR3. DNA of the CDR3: TGTGCCAGCAGCCCGCGACTAGCGGGAGGGCCGCGCGGGGAGCTGTTTTTT. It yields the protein CASSPRLAGGPRGELFF. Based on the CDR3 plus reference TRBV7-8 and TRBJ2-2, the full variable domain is GAGVSQSPRYKVAKRGQDVALRCDPISGHVSLFWYQQALGQGPEFLTYFQNEAQLDKSGLPSDRFFAERPEGSVSTLKIQRTQQEDSAVYLCASSPRLAGGPRGELFFGEGSRLTVL.

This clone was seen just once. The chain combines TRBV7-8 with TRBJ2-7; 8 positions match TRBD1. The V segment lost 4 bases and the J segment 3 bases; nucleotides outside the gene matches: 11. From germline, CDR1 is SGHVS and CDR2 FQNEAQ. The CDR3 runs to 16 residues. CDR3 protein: CASSSRDGTGNYEQYF. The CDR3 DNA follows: TGTGCCAGCAGCTCCCGGGACGGGACAGGAAACTACGAGCAGTACTTC.

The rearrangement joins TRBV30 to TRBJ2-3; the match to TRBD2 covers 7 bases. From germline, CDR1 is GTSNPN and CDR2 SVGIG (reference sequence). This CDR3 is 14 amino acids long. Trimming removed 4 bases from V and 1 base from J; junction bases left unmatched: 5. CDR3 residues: CAWKAAGGTDTQYF. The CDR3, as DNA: TGTGCCTGGAAAGCGGCGGGAGGCACAGATACGCAGTATTTT. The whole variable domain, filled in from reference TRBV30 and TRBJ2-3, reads SQTIHQWPATLVQPVGSPLSLECTVEGTSNPNLYWYRQAAGRGLQLLFYSVGIGQISSEVPQNLSASRPQDRQFILSSKKLLLSDSGFYLCAWKAAGGTDTQYFGPGTRLTVL.

For the CDR3, the DNA is TGTGCCAGCAGCGGAGGGGAAACCTACGAGCAGTACTTC. Amino acid sequence: CASSGGETYEQYF. The gene calls are TRBV6-5 and TRBJ2-7, with D possibly TRBD2 on 6 matching bases. From germline, CDR1 is MNHEY and CDR2 SVGAGI. CDR3 length equals 13 residues. V gave up 6 bases and J gave up 2 bases, with 11 bases separating them.

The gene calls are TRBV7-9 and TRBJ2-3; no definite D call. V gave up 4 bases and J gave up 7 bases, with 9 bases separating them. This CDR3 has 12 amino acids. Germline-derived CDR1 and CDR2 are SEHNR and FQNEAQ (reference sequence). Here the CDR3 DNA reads TGTGCCAGCAGCTCTGACATCTATACGCAGTATTTT. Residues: CASSSDIYTQYF.

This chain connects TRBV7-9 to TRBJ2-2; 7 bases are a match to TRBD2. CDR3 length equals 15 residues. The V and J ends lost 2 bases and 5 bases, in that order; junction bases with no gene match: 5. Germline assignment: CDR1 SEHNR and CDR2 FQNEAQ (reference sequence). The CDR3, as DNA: TGTGCCAGCAGCTTAACACTAGCGTTTACCGGGGAGCTGTTTTTT. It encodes CASSLTLAFTGELFF.

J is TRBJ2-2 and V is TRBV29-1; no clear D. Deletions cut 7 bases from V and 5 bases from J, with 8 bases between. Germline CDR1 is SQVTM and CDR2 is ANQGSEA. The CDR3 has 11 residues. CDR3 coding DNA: TGCAGCGCCACAAAAACCGGGGAGCTGTTTTTT. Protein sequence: CSATKTGELFF.

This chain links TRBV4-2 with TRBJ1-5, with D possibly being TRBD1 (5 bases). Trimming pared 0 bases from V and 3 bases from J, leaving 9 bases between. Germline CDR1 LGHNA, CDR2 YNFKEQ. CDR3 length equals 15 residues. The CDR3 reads CASSQEGQVNQPQHF. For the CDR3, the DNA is TGTGCCAGCAGCCAAGAGGGGCAGGTCAATCAGCCCCAGCATTTT.

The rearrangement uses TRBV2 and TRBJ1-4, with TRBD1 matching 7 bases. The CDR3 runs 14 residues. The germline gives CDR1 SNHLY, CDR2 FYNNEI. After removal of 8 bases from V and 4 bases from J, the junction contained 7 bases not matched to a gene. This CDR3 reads CASRRDRLNEKLFF. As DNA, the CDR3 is TGTGCCAGCCGCCGGGACAGACTTAATGAAAAACTGTTTTTT.

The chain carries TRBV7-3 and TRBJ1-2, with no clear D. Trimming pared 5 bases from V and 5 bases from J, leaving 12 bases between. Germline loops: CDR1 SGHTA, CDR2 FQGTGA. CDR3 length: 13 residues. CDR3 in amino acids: CASSLRDGYGYTF. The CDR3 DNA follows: TGTGCCAGCAGCCTCCGAGACGGGTATGGCTACACCTTC.

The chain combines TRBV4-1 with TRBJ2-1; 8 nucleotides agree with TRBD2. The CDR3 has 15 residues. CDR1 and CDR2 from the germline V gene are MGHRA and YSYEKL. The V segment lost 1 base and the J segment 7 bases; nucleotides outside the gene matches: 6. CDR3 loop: CASSQGDSGKNEQFF. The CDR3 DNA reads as TGCGCCAGCAGCCAAGGTGATAGCGGGAAAAATGAGCAGTTCTTC.

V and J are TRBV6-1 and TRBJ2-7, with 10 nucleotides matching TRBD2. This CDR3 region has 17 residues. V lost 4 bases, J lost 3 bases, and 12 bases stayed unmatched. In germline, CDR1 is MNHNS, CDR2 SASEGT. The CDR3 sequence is CASSVPSGGGIIYEQYF. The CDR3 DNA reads TGTGCCAGCAGTGTACCTAGCGGGGGAGGAATTATCTACGAGCAGTACTTC.

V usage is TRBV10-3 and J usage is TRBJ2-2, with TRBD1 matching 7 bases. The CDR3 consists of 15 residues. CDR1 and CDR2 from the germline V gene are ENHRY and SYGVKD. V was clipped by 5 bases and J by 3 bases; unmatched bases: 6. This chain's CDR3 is CAISPDRPDTGELFF. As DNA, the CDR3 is TGTGCCATCAGTCCGGACAGGCCCGACACCGGGGAGCTGTTTTTT.